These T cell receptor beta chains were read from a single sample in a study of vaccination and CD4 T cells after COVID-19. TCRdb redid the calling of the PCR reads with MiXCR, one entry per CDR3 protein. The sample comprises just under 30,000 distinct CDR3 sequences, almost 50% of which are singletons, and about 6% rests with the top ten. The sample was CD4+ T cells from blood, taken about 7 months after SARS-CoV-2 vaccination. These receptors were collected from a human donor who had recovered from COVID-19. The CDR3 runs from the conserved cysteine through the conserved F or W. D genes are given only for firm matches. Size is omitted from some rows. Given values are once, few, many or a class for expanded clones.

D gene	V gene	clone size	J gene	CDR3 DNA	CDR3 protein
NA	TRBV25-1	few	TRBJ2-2	TGTGCCAGCAGTGACGTTCCGGAGACCGGGGAGCTGTTTTTT	CASSDVPETGELFF
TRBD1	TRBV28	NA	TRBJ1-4	TGTGCCAGCAGTCCGCGGACAGGGGTGGAAAAACTGTTTTTT	CASSPRTGVEKLFF
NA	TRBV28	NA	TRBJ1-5	TGTGCCAGCAGTTTAGGGGACCATAGCAATCAGCCCCAGCATTTT	CASSLGDHSNQPQHF
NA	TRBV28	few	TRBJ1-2	TGTGCCAGCAGTCGGACAGTAGGCTACACCTTC	CASSRTVGYTF
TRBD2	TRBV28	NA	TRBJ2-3	TGTGCCAGCAGTTTTTTATATTCCTCTAGCGGGAGGTCAGATACGCAGTATTTT	CASSFLYSSSGRSDTQYF
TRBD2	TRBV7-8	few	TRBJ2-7	TGTGCCAGCAGCTCTGGCGGGACTACCTGGTCCGAGCAGTACTTC	CASSSGGTTWSEQYF
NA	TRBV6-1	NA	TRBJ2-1	TGTGCCAGCAGCTCCCCGGAAGCCTACAATGAGCAGTTCTTC	CASSSPEAYNEQFF
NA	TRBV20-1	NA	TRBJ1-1	TGCAGTGCTAGAGATCCCCCTGAAGCTTTCTTT	CSARDPPEAFF
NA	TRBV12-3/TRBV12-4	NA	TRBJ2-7	TGTGCCAGCAGTTTACCGATGGGCGAGCAGTACTTC	CASSLPMGEQYF
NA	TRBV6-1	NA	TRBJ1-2	TGTGCCAGCAGAGAGGGTTATGGCTACACCTTC	CASREGYGYTF
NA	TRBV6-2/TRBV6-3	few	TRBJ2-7	TGTGCCAGCAAGACGAACTCCTACGAGCAGTACTTC	CASKTNSYEQYF
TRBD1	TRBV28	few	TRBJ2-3	TGTGCCAGCACTCTACGGCCAAGGACAGGGTGGCCAGATACGCAGTATTTT	CASTLRPRTGWPDTQYF
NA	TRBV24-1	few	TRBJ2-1	TGTGCCACCAGTGACCAGACGACAGGAGGCGACTACAATGAGCAGTTCTTC	CATSDQTTGGDYNEQFF
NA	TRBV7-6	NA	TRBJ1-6	TGTGCCAGCAGCTTAGGGGGGGGTTTTAATTCACCCCTCCACTTT	CASSLGGGFNSPLHF
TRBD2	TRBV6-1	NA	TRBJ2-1	TGTGCCAGCAGTACACCCGGGGGGGCGGTCTACAATGAGCAGTTCTTC	CASSTPGGAVYNEQFF
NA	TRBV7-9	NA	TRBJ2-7	TGTGCCAGCAGCTCGCTCACGTCCGAGCAGTACTTC	CASSSLTSEQYF
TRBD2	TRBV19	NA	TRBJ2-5	TGTGCCTCAAAGGTAGCGGGAGCAGGATTCGAGACCCAGTACTTC	CASKVAGAGFETQYF
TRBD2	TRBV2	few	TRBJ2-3	TGTGCCAGCAGTCCTAGCGGGAGCGGCCCCACGCAGTATTTT	CASSPSGSGPTQYF
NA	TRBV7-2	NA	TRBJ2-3	TGTGCCAGCATCCTTACAGGGAAACGCACAGATACGCAGTATTTT	CASILTGKRTDTQYF
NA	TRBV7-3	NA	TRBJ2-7	TGTGCCAGCAGCTTCGTAGCGATCCCCTCCTACGAGCAGTACTTC	CASSFVAIPSYEQYF
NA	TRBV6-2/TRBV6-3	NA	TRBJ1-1	TGTGCCAGCAGTTACTCGAGGGGACGTGGGAGCACTGAAGCTTTCTTT	CASSYSRGRGSTEAFF
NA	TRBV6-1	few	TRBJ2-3	TGTGCCAGCGGGACAACAGATACGCAGTATTTT	CASGTTDTQYF